This T cell receptor (beta chain) was obtained from a study of T cells after posttransplantation cyclophosphamide. Clones were read by immunoSEQ multiplex PCR, and TCRdb kept only the in-frame ones, dropping some. The top ten hold around 48% of the sample, which has 1,500 to 2,500 clones, around 73% seen once. CDR3 length: 17 amino acids. In germline, CDR1 is MNHEY, CDR2 SMNVEV (reference sequence). Germline trimming cut 1 base from V and 0 bases from J; bases unmatched to any gene: 4. About this clone itself: As yet, its antigen is unknown.

Busulfan-fludarabine conditioning, marrow transplant, and cyclophosphamide on days +3 and +4 were administered. Study-level points and caveats: TRB overlap between skin or GI tissue T cells and blood was limited. Later blood repertoires were often dominated by clones from the donor CD8+ memory compartment.

V and J are TRBV27 and TRBJ2-1, with 9 bases lining up with TRBD2. Sequences were derived from CD8+ T cells sorted from PBMCs, sampled 242 days after a stem cell transplant with posttransplant cyclophosphamide. The clonotype comes from a male patient aged 25-45 years who received an allogeneic stem cell transplant from a related donor, was CMV-positive, and had no GVHD. The graft donor may have given rise to some T cells. The CDR3 spells CASSLFSGGNSYNEQFF. The CDR3 bases are TGTGCCAGCAGTTTATTTAGCGGGGGAAACTCCTACAATGAGCAGTTCTTC.